This is a list of T cell receptor beta chains from one sample in a study of blood T cell dynamics during melanoma immunotherapy. Libraries were prepared by immunoSEQ multiplex PCR; TCRdb keeps only in-frame clonotypes and omits some of them. Of thousands of clones in the sample, roughly 84% were seen once. The starting material was blood, obtained from a patient treated with checkpoint blockade. The receptors come from a human donor with melanoma. Each CDR3 is given with its conserved first and last residue. A D gene is named only where the DNA matches it firmly. The size entry is marked missing in some rows and otherwise reads once, few, many or a size class.

>TRBV7-3|NA|TRBJ1-1|once
CASSLKAPPGGTEAFF
TGTGCCAGCAGCTTAAAGGCCCCCCCCGGGGGAACTGAAGCTTTCTTT
>TRBV15|NA|TRBJ1-6|NA
CATSRDRGNNSPLHF
TGTGCCACCAGCAGAGACAGGGGTAATAATTCACCCCTCCACTTT
>TRBV7-2|TRBD1|TRBJ2-7|NA
CASSRQGATYEQYF
TGTGCCAGCAGCAGACAGGGAGCGACCTACGAGCAGTACTTC
>TRBV30|NA|TRBJ1-5|few
CAWSKGIDQPQHF
TGTGCCTGGAGTAAAGGAATCGATCAGCCCCAGCATTTT
>TRBV7-2|NA|TRBJ2-3|NA
CASSFGGPMGTDTQYF
TGTGCCAGCAGCTTCGGAGGGCCAATGGGCACAGATACGCAGTATTTT
>TRBV2|NA|TRBJ1-3|few
CASKSGFSGNTIYF
TGTGCCAGCAAATCAGGGTTCTCTGGAAACACCATATATTTT
>TRBV5-1|TRBD2|TRBJ2-7|NA
CASSLVLAGGGEQYF
TGCGCCAGCAGCTTGGTGCTAGCGGGAGGCGGCGAGCAGTACTTC
>TRBV28|TRBD2|TRBJ2-6|once
CASSRIRGGRISGANVLTF
TGTGCCAGCAGTCGCATTAGGGGAGGGAGAATCTCTGGGGCCAACGTCCTGACTTTC
>TRBV30|NA|TRBJ1-4|NA
CAWIRTGNNEKLFF
TGTGCCTGGATTCGGACGGGAAATAATGAAAAACTGTTTTTT
>TRBV9|NA|TRBJ2-7|NA
CASSVAEGSYEQYF
TGTGCCAGCAGCGTAGCGGAGGGGTCCTACGAGCAGTACTTC
>TRBV14|NA|TRBJ1-1|NA
CASRNGWDTEAFF
TGTGCCAGCCGCAACGGGTGGGACACTGAAGCTTTCTTT
>TRBV29-1|NA|TRBJ2-5|NA
CSVELGQLLETQYF
TGCAGCGTTGAATTAGGTCAGCTACTAGAGACCCAGTACTTC
>TRBV28|TRBD1|TRBJ1-2|NA
CASSLGQGQRYGYTF
TGTGCCAGCAGTTTAGGACAGGGGCAACGCTATGGCTACACCTTC
>TRBV28|NA|TRBJ1-5|few
CAASYGYHQPQHF
TGTGCCGCGTCCTACGGATACCATCAGCCCCAGCATTTT
>TRBV11-3|TRBD1|TRBJ1-1|NA
CASSRGQGNTEAFF
TGTGCCAGCAGCCGCGGACAGGGTAACACTGAAGCTTTCTTT
>TRBV4-1|TRBD2|TRBJ2-6|NA
CASSQDQTGGAGANVLTF
TGCGCCAGCAGCCAAGACCAGACGGGGGGGGCTGGGGCCAACGTCCTGACTTTC
>TRBV2|NA|TRBJ2-7|NA
CASSEVVGIGGGEQYF
TGTGCCAGCAGTGAAGTTGTCGGTATCGGGGGCGGCGAGCAGTACTTC
>TRBV11-1|NA|TRBJ2-7|NA
CASSRDWGLDYEQYF
TGTGCCAGCAGCCGAGATTGGGGGCTAGACTACGAGCAGTACTTC
>TRBV19|NA|TRBJ2-5|NA
CASSIYDSQETQYF
TGTGCCAGTAGTATTTATGACAGTCAAGAGACCCAGTACTTC
>TRBV28|NA|TRBJ1-2|NA
CASSPDSGRYGYTF
TGTGCCAGCAGCCCGGACTCCGGGCGCTATGGCTACACCTTC
>TRBV27|TRBD2|TRBJ2-7|NA
CASSSLAAGDYEQYF
TGTGCCAGCAGTTCACTAGCGGCCGGCGACTACGAGCAGTACTTC
>TRBV18|NA|TRBJ2-7|NA
CASSPESEGPYEQYF
TGTGCCAGCTCACCAGAATCGGAGGGCCCTTACGAGCAGTACTTC
>TRBV7-9|NA|TRBJ2-7|NA
CASSLSVGSSSYEQYF
TGTGCCAGCAGCTTAAGCGTTGGGTCTAGCTCCTACGAGCAGTACTTC
>TRBV28|TRBD2|TRBJ2-7|NA
CASSGLAGAHHYEQYF
TGTGCCAGCAGCGGACTAGCGGGAGCTCATCACTACGAGCAGTACTTC
>TRBV18|TRBD1|TRBJ1-1|NA
CASSLGMDRATEAFF
TGTGCCAGCTCACTAGGGATGGACAGGGCCACTGAAGCTTTCTTT
>TRBV30|TRBD1|TRBJ2-7|few
CAWSVLAGTGSYEQYF
TGTGCCTGGAGTGTACTTGCCGGGACAGGGTCCTACGAGCAGTACTTC
>TRBV6-1|TRBD1|TRBJ2-7|NA
CASSEAGTGAYEQYF
TGTGCCAGCAGTGAAGCGGGGACAGGGGCTTACGAGCAGTACTTC
>TRBV28|TRBD1|TRBJ1-1|NA
CASSQGQMNTEAFF
TGTGCCAGCAGTCAGGGACAGATGAACACTGAAGCTTTCTTT
>TRBV5-6|TRBD2|TRBJ2-7|NA
CASSFLAGGPVDYEQYF
TGTGCCAGCAGCTTCCTAGCGGGAGGGCCGGTTGATTACGAGCAGTACTTC
>TRBV30|NA|TRBJ2-7|NA
CAWAERHEQYF
TGTGCCTGGGCCGAGAGGCACGAGCAGTACTTC
>TRBV7-8|NA|TRBJ1-4|NA
CASSLVFGGRTNEKLFF
TGTGCCAGCAGCTTAGTTTTTGGGGGGCGGACTAATGAAAAACTGTTTTTT
>TRBV10-3|NA|TRBJ2-2|NA
CAITRAVENTGELFF
TGTGCCATCACCCGGGCGGTGGAGAACACCGGGGAGCTGTTTTTT
>TRBV21-1|NA|TRBJ1-1|NA
CASSSSGRNTEAFF
TGTGCCAGCAGCAGTTCCGGGAGGAACACTGAAGCTTTCTTT
>TRBV6-5|TRBD1|TRBJ1-2|NA
CASSRQGYYGYTF
TGTGCCAGCAGTCGACAGGGGTACTATGGCTACACCTTC
>TRBV25-1|NA|TRBJ1-1|NA
CASSEQGRTTEAFF
TGTGCCAGCAGTGAACAGGGGCGGACCACTGAAGCTTTCTTT
>TRBV12-5|TRBD1|TRBJ2-7|NA
CASGPGGSYEQYF
TGTGCTAGTGGTCCAGGGGGATCCTACGAGCAGTACTTC
>TRBV5-1|TRBD1|TRBJ1-2|NA
CASSSGQGPYYGYTF
TGCGCCAGCAGCTCCGGACAGGGTCCTTACTATGGCTACACCTTC
>TRBV2|NA|TRBJ2-6|NA
CASTGAPISGANVLTF
TGTGCCAGCACGGGAGCGCCAATTTCTGGGGCCAACGTCCTGACTTTC
>TRBV7-2|NA|TRBJ1-1|NA
CASSLGAAGGGTEAFF
TGTGCCAGCAGCTTAGGGGCGGCCGGGGGGGGCACTGAAGCTTTCTTT
>TRBV5-4|TRBD1|TRBJ1-2|NA
CASSLGSQGARGYTF
TGTGCCAGCAGCTTGGGATCGCAGGGGGCTCGTGGCTACACCTTC
>TRBV19|NA|TRBJ1-3|NA
CASQAVGNTIYF
TGTGCCAGTCAAGCCGTGGGAAACACCATATATTTT
>TRBV9|NA|TRBJ1-1|NA
CASSVGQMNTEAFF
TGTGCCAGCAGCGTAGGACAGATGAACACTGAAGCTTTCTTT
>TRBV5-5|NA|TRBJ1-1|NA
CASSLTDTEAFF
TGTGCCAGCAGCTTGACCGATACTGAAGCTTTCTTT
>TRBV4-2|TRBD2|TRBJ2-7|NA
CASSQDEAGGSYEQYF
TGTGCCAGCAGCCAAGATGAGGCGGGAGGGTCCTACGAGCAGTACTTC
>TRBV2|TRBD1|TRBJ1-6|NA
CASTGQLGSPLHF
TGTGCCAGCACGGGACAGCTCGGTTCACCCCTCCACTTT
>TRBV18|TRBD1|TRBJ1-3|NA
CASSPWSGTETGNTIYF
TGTGCCAGCTCACCATGGTCCGGGACAGAAACTGGAAACACCATATATTTT
>TRBV6-5|NA|TRBJ2-7|NA
CASSYTGKWSYEQYF
TGTGCCAGCAGTTACACGGGAAAGTGGTCCTACGAGCAGTACTTC